Listed below are T cell receptor beta chains from one sample, sequenced in a study of blood T cell repertoires in COVID-19. Sequencing was performed with immunoSEQ multiplex PCR; in TCRdb, only in-frame clones are kept and a portion is missing. The table records roughly 190,000 clones, roughly 80% of them present only once. Material: PBMCs or T cells enriched from blood (not recorded which). All receptors derive from a man aged 35-49 years who had recovered from COVID-19. CDR3s include the opening cysteine and the closing phenylalanine or tryptophan. A D gene is named only where the DNA matches it firmly. A clone size is listed for some rows: how often the clone was seen (once, few, many), or a class if it is expanded.

>NA|TRBV5-1|NA|TRBJ2-5
CASSWGENQETQYF
TGCGCCAGCAGCTGGGGGGAAAATCAAGAGACCCAGTACTTC
>NA|TRBV28|TRBD1|TRBJ1-4
CASTASGTAFGWNEKLFF
TGTGCCAGCACCGCCTCCGGGACAGCCTTTGGTTGGAATGAAAAACTGTTTTTT
>many|TRBV6-4|NA|TRBJ2-1
CASSDSGGSPYNEQFF
TGTGCCAGCAGTGACTCAGGCGGGTCGCCTTACAATGAGCAGTTCTTC
>NA|TRBV4-3|TRBD2|TRBJ2-4
CASSQDLAGRGIQYF
TGCGCCAGCAGCCAAGATCTCGCAGGGAGGGGCATTCAGTACTTC
>NA|TRBV12-3/TRBV12-4|NA|TRBJ1-4
CASSPGQQVFF
TGTGCCAGCAGTCCAGGACAGCAGGTGTTTTTT
>once|TRBV20-1|NA|TRBJ1-1
CSASQAGEGTEAFF
TGCAGTGCTAGTCAGGCAGGGGAGGGCACTGAAGCTTTCTTT
>NA|TRBV4-1|NA|TRBJ2-7
CASSPTLWAAHEQYF
TGCGCCAGCAGCCCCACCCTTTGGGCCGCCCACGAGCAGTACTTC
>NA|TRBV7-3|TRBD2|TRBJ2-1
CASSTREAGGTSSPEPYNEQFF
TGTGCCAGCAGCACCCGGGAGGCGGGTGGGACTAGTTCCCCGGAACCATACAATGAGCAGTTCTTC
>once|TRBV19|TRBD2|TRBJ2-1
CASSMTSGGSYNEQFF
TGTGCCAGTAGTATGACTAGCGGGGGCTCCTACAATGAGCAGTTCTTC
>few|TRBV7-9|TRBD1|TRBJ2-1
CASSPGTGTSNEQFF
TGTGCCAGCAGCCCCGGGACAGGGACCTCCAATGAGCAGTTCTTC
>NA|TRBV6-6|NA|TRBJ1-2
CASSASGQGYTF
TGTGCCAGCAGTGCATCAGGGCAAGGCTACACCTTC
>NA|TRBV10-3|TRBD2|TRBJ2-1
CAMSAGGAGANEQFF
TGTGCCATGTCGGCGGGAGGAGCGGGAGCGAATGAGCAGTTCTTC
>NA|TRBV19|NA|TRBJ1-1
CASSPTPRVGEAFF
TGTGCCAGTAGCCCAACGCCCAGGGTCGGAGAAGCTTTCTTT
>NA|TRBV3-1/TRBV3-2|TRBD1|TRBJ1-3
CASSQPGQGGGNTIYF
TGTGCCAGCAGCCAGCCCGGACAGGGAGGTGGAAACACCATATATTTT
>NA|TRBV19|TRBD2|TRBJ2-1
CASSILGPSGYNEQFF
TGTGCCAGTAGCATCCTGGGGCCTAGCGGTTACAATGAGCAGTTCTTC
>NA|TRBV2|NA|TRBJ1-2
CASNHEAGTNYGYTF
TGTGCCAGCAACCACGAGGCGGGTACTAACTATGGCTACACCTTC
>NA|TRBV13|NA|TRBJ1-1
CASSLGRVSVNTEAFF
TGTGCCAGCAGCTTAGGCCGGGTTTCGGTGAACACTGAAGCTTTCTTT
>NA|TRBV3-1/TRBV3-2|TRBD2|TRBJ2-1
CASSPQTSASPVNEQFF
TGTGCCAGCAGCCCACAAACTAGCGCCTCCCCTGTCAATGAGCAGTTCTTC
>once|TRBV20-1|TRBD1|TRBJ1-5
CSASSTDRGQPQHF
TGCAGTGCTAGTTCCACGGACAGGGGACAGCCCCAGCATTTT
>NA|TRBV27|TRBD2|TRBJ2-5
CASSLFGGLAKETQYF
TGTGCCAGCAGTTTATTCGGTGGACTAGCGAAAGAGACCCAGTACTTC
>NA|TRBV2|TRBD1|TRBJ1-4
CASSGDRGLGEKLFF
TGTGCCAGCAGTGGGGACAGGGGCTTAGGGGAAAAACTGTTTTTT
>NA|TRBV18|TRBD1|TRBJ1-2
CASSPGQDYGYTF
TGTGCCAGCTCACCGGGACAGGACTATGGCTACACCTTC
>NA|TRBV11-3|TRBD2|TRBJ2-1
CASSPGTRPNEQFF
TGTGCCAGCAGCCCTGGGACTAGACCCAATGAGCAGTTCTTC
>NA|TRBV7-2|TRBD1|TRBJ1-4
CASSFGISRGQGEKLFF
TGTGCCAGCAGCTTTGGTATATCAAGGGGGCAGGGTGAAAAACTGTTTTTT
>NA|TRBV7-6|NA|TRBJ1-5
CASSATYSNQPQHF
TGTGCCAGCAGCGCGACTTATAGCAATCAGCCCCAGCATTTT
>NA|TRBV18|TRBD1|TRBJ1-2
CASSPDRVPRDGYTF
TGTGCCAGCTCACCCGACAGGGTTCCCCGGGATGGCTACACCTTC
>NA|TRBV5-1|TRBD1|TRBJ2-5
CASSRRGTGAMQETQYF
TGCGCCAGCAGCCGGAGGGGGACAGGGGCGATGCAAGAGACCCAGTACTTC
>once|TRBV28|NA|TRBJ1-2
CATADFTRNYGYTF
TGTGCCACCGCCGACTTTACCCGTAACTATGGCTACACCTTC